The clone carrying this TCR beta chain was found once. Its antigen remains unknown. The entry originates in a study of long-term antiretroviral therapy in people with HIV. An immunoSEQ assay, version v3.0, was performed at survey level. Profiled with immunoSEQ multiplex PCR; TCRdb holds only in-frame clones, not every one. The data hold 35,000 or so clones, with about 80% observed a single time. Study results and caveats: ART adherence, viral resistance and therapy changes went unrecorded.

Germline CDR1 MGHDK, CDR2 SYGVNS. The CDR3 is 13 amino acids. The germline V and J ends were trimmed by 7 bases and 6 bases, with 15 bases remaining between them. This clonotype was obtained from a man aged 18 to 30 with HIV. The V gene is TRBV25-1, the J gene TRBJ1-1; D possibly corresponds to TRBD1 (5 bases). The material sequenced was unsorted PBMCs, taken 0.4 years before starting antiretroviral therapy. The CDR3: CASTQRGEAEAFF. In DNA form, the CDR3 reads TGTGCCAGCACCCAACGGGGGGAGGCTGAAGCTTTCTTT.